This T cell receptor (delta chain) came from a study of gamma-delta T cells after stem cell transplantation listed by TCRdb under 2016. CDR1 and CDR2 were assigned from the germline V gene as GEAIGNYY and EKD. Ends trimmed: V by 3 bases, J by 4 bases; bases unmatched to a gene: 12. The CDR3 sequence holds 16 residues, the cysteine and phenylalanine included. Only CDR3 DNA remains: 48 bases, in frame from the first base. This clone was seen only a few times. It lacks a known antigen. Base qualities are not at hand, and no much larger clone is one base apart. This same CDR3 is encoded by further DNA sequences in the sample. Libraries were constructed by RT-PCR. The run used an Illumina MiSeq. Clonotypes were called again by TCRdb from the public reads via CATT, and duplicate nucleotide sequences were then merged into one entry. The sample includes fewer than 2,000 delta-chain clones, with approximately 4.6% observed a single time. Jointly, the top ten make up less than 60% of the sample.

Rearrangement joined TRDV2 to TRDJ1, with TRDD3 matching 8 junction bases. The J gene was not available in TCRdb and was assigned here by matching the DNA to germline segments. This clonotype was obtained from a human donor. It is not recorded whose cells these are; they may come from a transplant donor. The sample taken for sequencing was gamma-delta T cells. The bases are TGTGCCTGTGACCCTCTAAGGGGGGATAAGAACGATAAACTCATCTTT. It translates to CACDPLRGDKNDKLIF.